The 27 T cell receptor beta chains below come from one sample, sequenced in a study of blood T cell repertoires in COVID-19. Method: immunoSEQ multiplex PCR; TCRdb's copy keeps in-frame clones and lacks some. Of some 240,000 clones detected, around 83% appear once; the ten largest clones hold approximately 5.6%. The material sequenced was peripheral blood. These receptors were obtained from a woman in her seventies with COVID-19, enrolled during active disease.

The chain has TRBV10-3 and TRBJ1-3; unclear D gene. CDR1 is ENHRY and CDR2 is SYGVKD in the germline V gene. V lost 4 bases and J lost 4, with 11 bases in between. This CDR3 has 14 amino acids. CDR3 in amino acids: CAISGHLQGNTIYF. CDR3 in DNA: TGTGCCATCAGTGGACATCTCCAAGGAAACACCATATATTTT.

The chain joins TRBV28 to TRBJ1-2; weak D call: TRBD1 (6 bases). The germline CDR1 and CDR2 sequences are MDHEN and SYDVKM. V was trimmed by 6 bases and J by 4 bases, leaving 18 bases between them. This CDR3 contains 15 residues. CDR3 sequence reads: CASSVSQGRLYGYTF. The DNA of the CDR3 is TGTGCCAGCAGCGTATCTCAGGGGCGCCTCTATGGCTACACCTTC.

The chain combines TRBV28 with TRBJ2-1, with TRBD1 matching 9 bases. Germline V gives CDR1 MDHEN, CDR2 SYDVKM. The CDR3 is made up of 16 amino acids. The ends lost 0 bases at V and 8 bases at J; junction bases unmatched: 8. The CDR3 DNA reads TGTGCCAGCAGTTTATGGGGACAGGGCAGCGGGGATGAGCAGTTCTTC. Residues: CASSLWGQGSGDEQFF.

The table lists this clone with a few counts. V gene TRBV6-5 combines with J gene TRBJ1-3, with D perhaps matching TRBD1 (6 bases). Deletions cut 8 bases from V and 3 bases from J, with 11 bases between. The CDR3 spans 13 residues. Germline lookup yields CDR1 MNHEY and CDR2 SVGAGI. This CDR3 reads CASGYRDGNTIYF. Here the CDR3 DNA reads TGTGCCAGCGGCTACAGGGATGGAAACACCATATATTTT.

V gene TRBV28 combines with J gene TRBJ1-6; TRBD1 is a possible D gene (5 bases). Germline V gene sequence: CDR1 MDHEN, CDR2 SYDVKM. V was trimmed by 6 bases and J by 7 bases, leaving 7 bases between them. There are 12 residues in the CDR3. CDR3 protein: CASRDTNSPLHF. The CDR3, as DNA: TGTGCCAGCAGGGACACGAATTCACCCCTCCACTTT.

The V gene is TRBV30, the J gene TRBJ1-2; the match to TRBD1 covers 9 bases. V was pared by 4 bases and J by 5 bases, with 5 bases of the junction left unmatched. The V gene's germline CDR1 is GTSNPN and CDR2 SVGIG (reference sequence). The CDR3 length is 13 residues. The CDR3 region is CAWKGQGGYGYTF. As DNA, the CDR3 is TGTGCCTGGAAGGGACAGGGCGGGTATGGCTACACCTTC.

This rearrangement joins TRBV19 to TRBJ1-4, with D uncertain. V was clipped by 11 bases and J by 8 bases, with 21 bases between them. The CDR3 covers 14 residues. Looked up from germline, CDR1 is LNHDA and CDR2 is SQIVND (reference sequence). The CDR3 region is CAASAGEHGEKLFF. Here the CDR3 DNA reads TGTGCCGCCTCCGCCGGGGAACATGGGGAAAAACTGTTTTTT.

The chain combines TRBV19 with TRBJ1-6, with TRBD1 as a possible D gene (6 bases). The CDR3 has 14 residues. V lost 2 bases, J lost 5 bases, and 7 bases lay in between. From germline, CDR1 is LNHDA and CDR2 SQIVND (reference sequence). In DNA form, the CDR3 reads TGTGCCAGTAGTATAAGGGGGAATAATTCACCCCTCCACTTT. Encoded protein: CASSIRGNNSPLHF.

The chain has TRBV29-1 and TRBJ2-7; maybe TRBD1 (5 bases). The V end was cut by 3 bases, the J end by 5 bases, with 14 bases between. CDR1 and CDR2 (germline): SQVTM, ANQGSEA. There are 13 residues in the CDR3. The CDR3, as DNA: TGCAGCGTTGAGGGCAGGTTAGGGGACGAGCAGTACTTC. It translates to CSVEGRLGDEQYF.

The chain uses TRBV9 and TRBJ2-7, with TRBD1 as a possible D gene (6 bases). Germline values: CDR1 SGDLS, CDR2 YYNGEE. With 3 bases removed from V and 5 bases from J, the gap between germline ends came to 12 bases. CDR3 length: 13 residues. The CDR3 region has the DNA TGTGCCAGCAGCGCCCGTCAGGGGAACGAGCAGTACTTC. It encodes CASSARQGNEQYF.

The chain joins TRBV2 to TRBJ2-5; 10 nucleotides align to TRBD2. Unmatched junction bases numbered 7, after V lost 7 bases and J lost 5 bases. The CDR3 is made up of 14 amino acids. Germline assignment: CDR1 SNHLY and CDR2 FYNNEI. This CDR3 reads CASTLTSGWETQYF. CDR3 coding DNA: TGTGCCAGCACCTTGACTAGCGGGTGGGAGACCCAGTACTTC.

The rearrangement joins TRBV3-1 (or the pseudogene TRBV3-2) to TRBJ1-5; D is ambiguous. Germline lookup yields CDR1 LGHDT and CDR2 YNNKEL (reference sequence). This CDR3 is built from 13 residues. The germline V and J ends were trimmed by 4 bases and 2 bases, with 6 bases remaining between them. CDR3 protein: CASSLQRNQPQHF. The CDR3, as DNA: TGTGCCAGCAGCCTACAACGCAATCAGCCCCAGCATTTT.

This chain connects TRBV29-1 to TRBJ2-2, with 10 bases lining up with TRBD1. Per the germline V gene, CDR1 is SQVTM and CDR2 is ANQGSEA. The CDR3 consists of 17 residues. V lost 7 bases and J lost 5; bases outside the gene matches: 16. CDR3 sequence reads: CSARGRDRGSGTGELFF. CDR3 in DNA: TGCAGCGCCCGGGGGCGGGACAGGGGTAGTGGGACCGGGGAGCTGTTTTTT.

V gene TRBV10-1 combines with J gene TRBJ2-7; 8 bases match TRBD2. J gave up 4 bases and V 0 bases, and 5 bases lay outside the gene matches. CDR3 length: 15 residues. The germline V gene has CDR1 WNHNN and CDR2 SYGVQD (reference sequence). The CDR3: CASSESGGRRYEQYF. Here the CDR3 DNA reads TGCGCCAGCAGTGAGTCGGGCGGGAGGAGGTACGAGCAGTACTTC.

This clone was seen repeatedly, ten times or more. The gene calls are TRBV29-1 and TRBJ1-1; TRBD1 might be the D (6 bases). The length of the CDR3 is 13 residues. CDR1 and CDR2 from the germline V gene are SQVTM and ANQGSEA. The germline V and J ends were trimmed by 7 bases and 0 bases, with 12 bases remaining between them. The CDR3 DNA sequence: TGCAGCGCGCGGACAGACATGAACACTGAAGCTTTCTTT. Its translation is CSARTDMNTEAFF. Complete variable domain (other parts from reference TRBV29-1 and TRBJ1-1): SAVISQKPSRDICQRGTSLTIQCQVDSQVTMMFWYRQQPGQSLTLIATANQGSEATYESGFVIDKFPISRPNLTFSTLTVSNMSPEDSSIYLCSARTDMNTEAFFGQGTRLTVV.

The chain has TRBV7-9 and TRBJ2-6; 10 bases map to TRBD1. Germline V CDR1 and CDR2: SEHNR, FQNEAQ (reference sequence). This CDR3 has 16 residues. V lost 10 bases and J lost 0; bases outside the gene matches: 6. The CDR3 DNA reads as TGTGCCAAGGGGACAGGGGCGCTCTCTGGGGCCAACGTCCTGACTTTC. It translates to CAKGTGALSGANVLTF. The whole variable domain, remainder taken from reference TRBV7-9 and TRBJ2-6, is DTGVSQNPRHKITKRGQNVTFRCDPISEHNRLYWYRQTLGQGPEFLTYFQNEAQLEKSRLLSDRFSAERPKGSFSTLEIQRTEQGDSAMYLCAKGTGALSGANVLTFGAGSRLTVL.

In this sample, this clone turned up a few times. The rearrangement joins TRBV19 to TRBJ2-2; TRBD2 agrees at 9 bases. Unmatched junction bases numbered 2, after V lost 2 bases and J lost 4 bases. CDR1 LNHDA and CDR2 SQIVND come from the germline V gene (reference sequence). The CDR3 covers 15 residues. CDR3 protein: CASSIPLAGTGELFF. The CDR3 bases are TGTGCCAGTAGTATACCACTAGCGGGCACCGGGGAGCTGTTTTTT.

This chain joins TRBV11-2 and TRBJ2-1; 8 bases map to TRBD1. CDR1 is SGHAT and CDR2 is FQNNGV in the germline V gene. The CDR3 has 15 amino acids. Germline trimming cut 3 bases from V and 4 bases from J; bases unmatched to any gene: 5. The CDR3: CASSFAGTGYNEQFF. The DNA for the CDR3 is TGTGCCAGCAGCTTCGCCGGGACAGGTTACAATGAGCAGTTCTTC.

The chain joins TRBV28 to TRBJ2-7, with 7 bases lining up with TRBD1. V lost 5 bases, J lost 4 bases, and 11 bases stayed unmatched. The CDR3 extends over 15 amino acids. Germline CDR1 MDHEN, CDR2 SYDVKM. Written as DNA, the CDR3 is TGTGCCAGCAGTCCCCGGGACAGTTCTGTGTACGAGCAGTACTTC. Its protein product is CASSPRDSSVYEQYF. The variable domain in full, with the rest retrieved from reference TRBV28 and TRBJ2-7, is DVKVTQSSRYLVKRTGEKVFLECVQDMDHENMFWYRQDPGLGLRLIYFSYDVKMKEKGDIPEGYSVSREKKERFSLILESASTNQTSMYLCASSPRDSSVYEQYFGPGTRLTVT.

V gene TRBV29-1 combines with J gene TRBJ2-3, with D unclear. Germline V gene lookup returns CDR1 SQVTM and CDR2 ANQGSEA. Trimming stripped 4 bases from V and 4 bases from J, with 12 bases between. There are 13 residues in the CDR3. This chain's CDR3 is CSVGASKSDTQYF. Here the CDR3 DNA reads TGCAGCGTTGGAGCATCCAAGTCAGATACGCAGTATTTT.

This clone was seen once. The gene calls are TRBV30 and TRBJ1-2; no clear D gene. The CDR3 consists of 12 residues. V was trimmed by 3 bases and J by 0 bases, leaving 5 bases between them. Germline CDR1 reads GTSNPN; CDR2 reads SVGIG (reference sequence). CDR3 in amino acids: CAWRQANYGYTF. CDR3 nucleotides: TGTGCCTGGAGGCAGGCTAACTATGGCTACACCTTC. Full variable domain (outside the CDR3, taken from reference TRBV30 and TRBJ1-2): SQTIHQWPATLVQPVGSPLSLECTVEGTSNPNLYWYRQAAGRGLQLLFYSVGIGQISSEVPQNLSASRPQDRQFILSSKKLLLSDSGFYLCAWRQANYGYTFGSGTRLTVV.

The CDR3 loop reads CASSSSRESYEQYF. Written as DNA, the CDR3 is TGTGCCAGCAGCTCCTCCAGGGAATCCTACGAGCAGTACTTC. The chain carries TRBV7-6 and TRBJ2-7; D perhaps matches TRBD1 (5 bases). V lost 4 bases and J 1 base, leaving 11 bases between the germline ends. The CDR3 is 14 residues long. Germline CDR1 reads SGHVS; CDR2 reads FNYEAQ. Drawing the rest from reference TRBV7-6 and TRBJ2-7, the complete variable domain is GAGVSQSPRYKVTKRGQDVALRCDPISGHVSLYWYRQALGQGPEFLTYFNYEAQQDKSGLPNDRFSAERPEGSISTLTIQRTEQRDSAMYRCASSSSRESYEQYFGPGTRLTVT.

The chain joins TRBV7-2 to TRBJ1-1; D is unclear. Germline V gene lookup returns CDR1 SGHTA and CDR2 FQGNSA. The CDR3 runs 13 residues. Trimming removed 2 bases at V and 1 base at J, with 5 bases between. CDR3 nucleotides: TGTGCCAGCAGCTTAAGAGGGAACACTGAAGCTTTCTTT. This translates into CASSLRGNTEAFF.

The CDR3 region has the DNA TGTGCCAGCAGCTTAGCCTCAACAAATCAATTCCACTACACCTTC. The encoded protein is CASSLASTNQFHYTF. The V call is TRBV7-2, the J call TRBJ1-2; D gene uncertain. With 0 bases removed from V and 10 bases from J, the gap between germline ends came to 18 bases. The CDR3 has 15 residues. The germline V gene encodes CDR1 SGHTA and CDR2 FQGNSA.

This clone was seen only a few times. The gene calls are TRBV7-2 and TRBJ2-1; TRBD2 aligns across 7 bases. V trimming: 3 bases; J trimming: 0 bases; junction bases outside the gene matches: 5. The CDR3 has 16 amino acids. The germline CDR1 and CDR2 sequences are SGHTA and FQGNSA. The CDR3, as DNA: TGTGCCAGCAGCTTTTTTAGCGGGCGCTCCTACAATGAGCAGTTCTTC. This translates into CASSFFSGRSYNEQFF.

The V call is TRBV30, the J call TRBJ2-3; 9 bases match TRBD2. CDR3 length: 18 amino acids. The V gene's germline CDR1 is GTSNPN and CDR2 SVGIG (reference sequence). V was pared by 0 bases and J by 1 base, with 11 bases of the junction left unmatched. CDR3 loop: CAWSVRSSGRPRTDTQYF. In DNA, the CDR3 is TGTGCCTGGAGTGTACGGAGTAGCGGGAGACCTCGCACAGATACGCAGTATTTT.

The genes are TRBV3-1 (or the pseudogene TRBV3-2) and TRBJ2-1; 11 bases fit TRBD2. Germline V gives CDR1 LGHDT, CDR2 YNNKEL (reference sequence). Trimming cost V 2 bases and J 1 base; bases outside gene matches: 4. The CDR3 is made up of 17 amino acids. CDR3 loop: CASSQLAGGRSYNEQFF. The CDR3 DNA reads TGTGCCAGCAGCCAACTAGCGGGAGGCCGGTCCTACAATGAGCAGTTCTTC.